This T cell receptor beta chain was sequenced during a study of T cell responses to AZD1222 COVID-19 vaccine. Whole-study findings and limits: At baseline, just a handful of AZD1222 recipients tested seropositive.

Recipients boosted at about 4 weeks or about 12 weeks are pooled. Germline CDR1 and CDR2: SGHRS and YFSETQ. V gave up 5 bases and J gave up 6 bases; unmatched junction bases: 3. This CDR3 comprises 13 residues. For this clone: Its antigen is unknown.

The data were produced by immunoSEQ multiplex PCR, yet TCRdb's version contains in-frame clones alone and is incomplete. There are around 120,000 clones in the sample; about 90% occur only once, and roughly 2.5% lies in the top ten. This chain uses TRBV5-1 with TRBJ1-1; 11 bases match TRBD1. This receptor was identified in an adult who received the AZD1222 COVID-19 vaccine. The sample in question was peripheral blood, obtained 28 days after the second AZD1222 dose. Written as DNA, the CDR3 is TGCGCCAGCAGGAGGACAGGGGGCCCTGAAGCTTTCTTT. This sequence encodes CASRRTGGPEAFF.